The entry below gives a single T cell receptor beta chain sequence along with its context. The junction differs from germline at one of its ends, possibly a read error. The CDR3 consists of 16 residues. Per germline, CDR1 LGHNA and CDR2 YNFKEQ. These data originate in a study of T cells in Graves' hyperthyroidism and ophthalmopathy. RNA transcripts gave rise to amplified TCR beta CDR3 regions. First-round RT-PCR targeting the TCR CDR3 was performed with the HTBI primer set. TCRdb re-analysed the multiplex PCR reads in MiXCR, keeping a single row per CDR3 protein. The table includes around 100,000 distinct CDR3 sequences, about 50% detected once.

This chain joins TRBV4-2 and TRBJ2-1, with 9 bases aligning to TRBD2. This sequence was found in a man aged 40-49 years with Graves' hyperthyroidism. Sequences were obtained from blood. This CDR3 reads CAGSRWAGLANNEQFF. In DNA form, the CDR3 reads TGTGCCGGCAGCCGTTGGGCCGGACTAGCGAACAATGAGCAGTTCTTC.